Each of the 29 T cell receptor beta chains below was sequenced from the same sample in a study of T cells in Graves' hyperthyroidism and ophthalmopathy. TCR beta CDR3 regions were amplified from RNA transcripts. HTBI primers were employed in a first-round RT-PCR of the TCR CDR3. Each CDR3 protein gets one entry after TCRdb re-called the multiplex PCR reads with MiXCR. This table has 250,000 to 400,000 distinct CDR3 sequences, roughly an eighth appearing once. The sequenced material came from blood. These receptors were obtained from a woman aged 40-49 years with Graves' ophthalmopathy.

With regard to this clonotype: Germline is not matched at one junction end, which may reflect a read error. The chain carries TRBV7-8 and TRBJ1-5; D possibly corresponds to TRBD1 (5 bases). The CDR3 loop spans 18 amino acids. CDR1 and CDR2 (germline): SGHVS, FQNEAQ. CDR3: CASILVSGLKGGNQPQHF. For the CDR3, the DNA is TGTGCCAGCATCTTAGTTTCAGGGCTTAAAGGGGGCAATCAGCCCCAGCATTTT.

This clonotype was counted between two and nine times. The CDR3 region is CASSGLTSGEADTQYF. In DNA, the CDR3 is TGTGCCAGCAGTGGCTTGACTAGCGGGGAGGCAGATACGCAGTATTTT. This chain connects TRBV6-1 to TRBJ2-3; 11 bases match TRBD2. Germline V gives CDR1 MNHNS, CDR2 SASEGT. V gave up 4 bases and J gave up 4 bases; unmatched junction bases: 7. CDR3 length equals 16 residues.

As to this clonotype: This may be a read error, as it is one base from a much larger clone. CDR3 in DNA: TGTGCCAGCAGATTACAGGGGTGCGGCACTGAAGCTTTCTTT. As protein: CASRLQGCGTEAFF. This chain connects TRBV28 to TRBJ1-1; 7 positions agree with TRBD1. The CDR3 runs to 14 residues. Germline lookup yields CDR1 MDHEN and CDR2 SYDVKM. The V segment lost 6 bases and the J segment 4 bases; nucleotides outside the gene matches: 8.

This clonotype was detected many times. The chain employs TRBV10-3 and TRBJ1-2; 12 bases line up with TRBD1. V was pared by 5 bases and J by 2 bases, with 3 bases of the junction left unmatched. The CDR3 consists of 15 residues. Germline V gene lookup returns CDR1 ENHRY and CDR2 SYGVKD. The CDR3 coding sequence is TGTGCCATCAGTCTGGGACAGGGGGCGAACTATGGCTACACCTTC. Translation: CAISLGQGANYGYTF.

This clonotype showed up many times. The V gene is TRBV6-5, the J gene TRBJ2-5; D not certain. CDR3 size: 16 residues. Germline V gene sequence: CDR1 MNHEY, CDR2 SVGAGI. V lost 0 bases, J lost 2 bases, and 13 bases lay in between. DNA for the CDR3: TGTGCCAGCAGTTACTCAGGGTTTGGGGTACAAGAGACCCAGTACTTC. Translating gives CASSYSGFGVQETQYF.

The chain joins TRBV7-9 to TRBJ1-4; D not resolved. Germline CDR1 reads SEHNR; CDR2 reads FQNEAQ (reference sequence). V was pared by 1 base and J by 0 bases, with 6 bases between. This CDR3 is 15 amino acids long. The chain's CDR3 is CASSLEWATNEKLFF. DNA of the CDR3: TGTGCCAGCAGCTTAGAATGGGCAACTAATGAAAAACTGTTTTTT.

There are many counts of this clonotype. V and J are TRBV2 and TRBJ2-2, with D hard to call. With 6 bases removed from V and 3 bases from J, the gap between germline ends came to 5 bases. Germline loops: CDR1 SNHLY, CDR2 FYNNEI. The CDR3 is 12 amino acids. The CDR3 loop reads CASRRYTGELFF. Written as DNA, the CDR3 is TGTGCCAGCAGGAGGTACACCGGGGAGCTGTTTTTT.

The genes are TRBV11-3 and TRBJ2-1; D perhaps matches TRBD1 (6 bases). V was trimmed by 0 bases and J by 3 bases, leaving 15 bases between them. The V gene's germline CDR1 is SGHNT and CDR2 YENEEA. The CDR3 totals 17 residues. The CDR3 DNA follows: TGTGCCAGCAGCTTAGACTTACAGGGTCTCGGCTACAATGAGCAGTTCTTC. Its protein is CASSLDLQGLGYNEQFF.

This clonotype was observed many times. This rearrangement joins TRBV6-1 to TRBJ1-4; D is unresolved. Per germline, CDR1 MNHNS and CDR2 SASEGT. The CDR3 covers 13 residues. V was shortened by 1 base and J by 7 bases, with 7 bases between the two germline ends. Here the CDR3 reads CASSEVISEKLFF. The CDR3 DNA is TGTGCCAGCAGTGAAGTAATATCTGAAAAACTGTTTTTT.

The V call is TRBV6-5, the J call TRBJ1-5; no clear D. V was pared by 3 bases and J by 3 bases, with 12 bases between. The CDR3 loop spans 15 amino acids. The germline V gene encodes CDR1 MNHEY and CDR2 SVGAGI. Here the CDR3 reads CASSYGVNSNQPQHF. For the CDR3, the DNA is TGTGCCAGCAGTTATGGGGTAAATTCCAATCAGCCCCAGCATTTT.

V is TRBV7-9 and J is TRBJ2-7, with D uncertain. CDR1 SEHNR and CDR2 FQNEAQ come from the germline V gene (reference sequence). CDR3 length: 17 residues. The ends were cut back, 4 bases at V and 1 base at J, with 20 bases in the middle. CDR3 protein: CASSSKTGIGSSYEQYF. The CDR3 coding sequence is TGTGCCAGCAGCTCTAAGACTGGCATCGGCTCTTCCTACGAGCAGTACTTC.

This clonotype was counted ten times or more. This rearrangement joins TRBV14 to TRBJ1-2; weak D call: TRBD1 (5 bases). This CDR3 spans 17 amino acids. V shed 4 bases and J shed 3 bases, with 21 bases lying between them. Germline lookup yields CDR1 SGHDN and CDR2 FVKESK. CDR3: CASSPGMRPHRDYGYTF. In DNA, the CDR3 is TGTGCCAGCAGCCCAGGGATGAGACCCCATCGGGACTATGGCTACACCTTC.

The gene calls are TRBV28 and TRBJ2-3, with 7 bases identical to TRBD2. Losses at the gene ends were 6 bases for V and 6 bases for J; bases not matched to a gene: 21. The CDR3 runs 18 residues. The V gene's germline CDR1 is MDHEN and CDR2 SYDVKM. The DNA of the CDR3 is TGTGCCAGCAGCGGAAACCGGGAGCGGGGACGCGGACGGGATACGCAGTATTTT. Translating gives CASSGNRERGRGRDTQYF. Full variable domain (outside the CDR3, taken from reference TRBV28 and TRBJ2-3): DVKVTQSSRYLVKRTGEKVFLECVQDMDHENMFWYRQDPGLGLRLIYFSYDVKMKEKGDIPEGYSVSREKKERFSLILESASTNQTSMYLCASSGNRERGRGRDTQYFGPGTRLTVL.

This clonotype is a singleton in its sample. A read error is possible here, since a much larger clone lies one base away. The chain links TRBV7-6 to TRBJ2-5; no clear D gene. The V gene's germline CDR1 is SGHVS and CDR2 FNYEAQ. The CDR3 length is 15 residues. CDR3 bases: TGTGCCAGCAGCACTCGGCCCCAGGCTTCAGAGACCCGGTACTTC. It translates to CASSTRPQASETRYF.

The sample holds many counts of this clonotype. The V call is TRBV25-1, the J call TRBJ2-1, with TRBD2 matching 8 bases. This CDR3 has 17 amino acids. Germline V gene data show CDR1 as MGHDK and CDR2 as SYGVNS. V shed 3 bases and J 1 base; nucleotides not matched to a gene: 8. The CDR3 loop is CASSDRGGNTSYNEQFF. CDR3 coding DNA: TGTGCCAGCAGTGACCGGGGGGGCAACACTTCCTACAATGAGCAGTTCTTC. Complete variable domain (other parts from reference TRBV25-1 and TRBJ2-1): EADIYQTPRYLVIGTGKKITLECSQTMGHDKMYWYQQDPGMELHLIHYSYGVNSTEKGDLSSESTVSRIRTEHFPLTLESARPSHTSQYLCASSDRGGNTSYNEQFFGPGTRLTVL.

This clonotype occurred many times. The CDR3 sequence: CASRTAFVSSTEAFF. DNA for the CDR3: TGCGCCAGCAGAACGGCCTTCGTTTCTAGCACTGAAGCTTTCTTT. V is TRBV4-1 and J is TRBJ1-1; D unclear. Trimming took 6 bases from V and 4 from J, leaving 18 bases between them. The CDR3 has 15 residues. CDR1 and CDR2 (germline): MGHRA, YSYEKL.

As for this clonotype: A read error may be the cause here, since a much bigger clone is one base away. The chain uses TRBV7-8 and TRBJ2-2; 9 nucleotides line up with TRBD1. This CDR3 has 15 residues. Per the germline V gene, CDR1 is SGHVS and CDR2 is FQNEAQ. The DNA for the CDR3 is TGTGCCAGCAGCTTGGGAGGACAGGGGTCGGGGGGGCTGTTTTTT. Protein: CASSLGGQGSGGLFF.

Remarks on this clonotype: A read error is possible here, since a much larger clone lies one base away. The gene calls are TRBV11-2 and TRBJ2-1, with 9 bases that match TRBD2. The J segment lost 10 bases and the V segment lost 3 bases, leaving 10 bases of the junction unmatched. CDR1 is SGHAT, CDR2 FQNNGV, per germline. The CDR3 spans 15 residues. The CDR3 sequence is CASSFGSGGTYEQFF. The CDR3 nucleotides read TGTGCCAGCAGCTTTGGTAGCGGGGGCACCTACGAGCAGTTCTTC.

This clonotype was counted once. The CDR3 DNA follows: TGTGCCAGCAGCGGATGGACAGCAACTTTCTTT. The encoded protein is CASSGWTATFF. The chain employs TRBV11-3 and TRBJ1-1, with D maybe TRBD1 (6 bases). Trimming pared 5 bases from V and 12 bases from J, leaving 13 bases between. The germline V gene has CDR1 SGHNT and CDR2 YENEEA. The CDR3 totals 11 residues.

This clonotype was seen more than once but under ten times. The J gene is TRBJ2-1, the V gene TRBV3-1; D gene ambiguous. CDR1 is LGHDT, CDR2 YNNKEL, per germline (reference sequence). With 3 bases removed from V and 10 bases from J, the gap between germline ends came to 7 bases. The CDR3 is 11 amino acids. The CDR3, as DNA: TGTGCCAGCAGCCATTTAGGGGAGCAGTTCTTC. Translated: CASSHLGEQFF.

This clonotype was counted ten times or more. This sequence joins TRBV12-3 or TRBV12-4 and TRBJ2-1, with D maybe TRBD2 (5 bases). The CDR3 sequence is 11 residues long. V gave up 6 bases and J gave up 7 bases, with 7 bases separating them. The CDR3 spells CASSRGNEQFF. The CDR3 DNA sequence: TGTGCCAGCAGCCGGGGTAATGAGCAGTTCTTC.

The chain employs TRBV5-5 and TRBJ1-1, with D hard to call. Germline values: CDR1 SGHKS, CDR2 YYEKEE (reference sequence). This CDR3 region has 13 residues. Between the trimmed V and J ends, which lost 2 bases and 2 bases, there was a span of 7 bases. The CDR3 sequence is CASSFTENTEAFF. The CDR3 nucleotides are TGTGCCAGCAGCTTTACAGAAAACACTGAAGCTTTCTTT.

The rearrangement joins TRBV11-2 to TRBJ2-6; 9 nucleotides agree with TRBD1. CDR1 and CDR2 (germline): SGHAT, FQNNGV. This CDR3 is 14 amino acids long. V gave up 4 bases and J gave up 12 bases; unmatched junction bases: 7. Here the CDR3 reads CASSSWGQGGVLTF. DNA of the CDR3: TGTGCCAGCAGCTCGTGGGGACAGGGAGGCGTCCTGACTTTC.

This sequence joins TRBV18 and TRBJ2-5, with 7 positions matching TRBD2. CDR3 length: 14 residues. J gave up 2 bases and V 3 bases, and 3 bases lay outside the gene matches. Germline loops: CDR1 KGHSH, CDR2 LQKENI. CDR3 residues: CASSPLADQETQYF. DNA for the CDR3: TGTGCCAGCTCACCGCTAGCGGATCAAGAGACCCAGTACTTC.

This clonotype has at least ten counts. V usage is TRBV2 and J usage is TRBJ1-6; the D is unclear. Trimming removed 4 bases at V and 8 bases at J, with 9 bases between. This CDR3 spans 13 amino acids. Germline assignment: CDR1 SNHLY and CDR2 FYNNEI. The CDR3 region is CASSADGDSPLHF. CDR3 nucleotide sequence: TGTGCCAGCAGTGCGGACGGGGATTCACCCCTCCACTTT.

The V gene is TRBV7-9, the J gene TRBJ1-1; TRBD1 matches at 8 bases. Germline CDR1 SEHNR, CDR2 FQNEAQ (reference sequence). V lost 8 bases and J lost 6; bases outside the gene matches: 17. The CDR3 runs 16 residues. Written as DNA, the CDR3 is TGTGCCAGCCGACGTAAGTATCCGGGGACAGGCCCTGAAGCTTTCTTT. Translating it yields CASRRKYPGTGPEAFF.

This clonotype was seen at least ten times. This chain connects TRBV2 to TRBJ1-6, with unresolved D. This CDR3 has 17 amino acids. V dropped 4 bases and J dropped 4 bases, with 17 bases sitting between them. CDR1 and CDR2 (germline): SNHLY, FYNNEI. This CDR3 reads CASSVGLVRDYNSPLHF. The CDR3 DNA follows: TGTGCCAGCAGTGTTGGTTTGGTCCGGGATTATAATTCACCCCTCCACTTT.

This clonotype was detected a few times. The chain is built from TRBV7-9 and TRBJ2-3, with 12 bases identical to TRBD2. J gave up 4 bases and V 4 bases, and 3 bases lay outside the gene matches. The CDR3 consists of 15 residues. Germline V gives CDR1 SEHNR, CDR2 FQNEAQ (reference sequence). The CDR3 spells CASSSASGRADTQYF. In DNA, the CDR3 is TGTGCCAGCAGCTCGGCTAGCGGGAGGGCAGATACGCAGTATTTT.

V usage is TRBV29-1 and J usage is TRBJ2-7; weak D call: TRBD2 (5 bases). Germline values: CDR1 SQVTM, CDR2 ANQGSEA. Trimming left V 4 bases short and J 3 bases short, with 7 bases between. This CDR3 region has 11 residues. The CDR3 coding sequence is TGCAGCGTTGTCCGGGGCTACGAGCAGTACTTC. Its translation is CSVVRGYEQYF.